Below, one T cell receptor beta chain is given with its context. As yet, its antigen is unknown. Isolated RNA was reverse transcribed in full, so expressed TCRB transcripts were sequenced. Produced via immunoSEQ multiplex PCR; TCRdb's table is partial and in-frame only. The sample gives 300,000 or so clones, 13% to 15% of which show up once; 0.017% is in the top ten. The CDR3 spans 12 residues. The V gene lost 1 base and the J gene lost 5 bases, with 8 bases spanning the gap. Germline V gives CDR1 GTSNPN, CDR2 SVGIG (reference sequence). This entry is derived from a study of beta chain features in type 1 diabetes. Study-wide context: Over all samples combined, about 99,000,000 sorted cells were examined. Study results and caveats: Significant though moderate, a shortening of TCRB CDR3s appeared in all four CD4+ subsets of Type 1 diabetes patients.

The clonotype was recovered from a man aged 25-45 years with type 1 diabetes. The genes are TRBV30 and TRBJ2-5, with D maybe TRBD1 (6 bases). Sequencing was performed on naive CD4+ T cells from blood. The CDR3 DNA follows: TGTGCCTGGAGTGCAGGGGTGGAGACCCAGTACTTC. This sequence encodes CAWSAGVETQYF.